Below are 9 T cell receptor beta chains sequenced from a single sample in a study of blood T cell repertoires in COVID-19. The assay was immunoSEQ multiplex PCR, and TCRdb's table has in-frame clones only and misses some. The sample lists about 33,000 clones; 80% to 90% were seen once. What was sequenced was peripheral blood. The receptors here all came from a woman older than 75 with active or convalescent COVID-19.

The J gene is TRBJ2-5, the V gene TRBV20-1, with a possible D match to TRBD1 (5 bases). The V end lost 3 bases, the J end lost 4 bases, and 9 bases lay between the germline ends. The CDR3 is 12 amino acids. In germline, CDR1 is DFQATT, CDR2 SNEGSKA (reference sequence). CDR3 DNA: TGCAGTGCTAGTTCAGGGATAGAGACCCAGTACTTC. Amino acid sequence: CSASSGIETQYF.

This clone was recorded only once. This chain joins TRBV19 and TRBJ1-2, with 7 bases lining up with TRBD1. V lost 1 base to trimming and J lost 5 bases; unmatched junction nucleotides: 4. The CDR3 loop spans 14 amino acids. Germline CDR1 is LNHDA and CDR2 is SQIVND (reference sequence). The CDR3 protein is CASSIGQGKYGYTF. The CDR3 DNA sequence: TGTGCCAGTAGTATAGGACAGGGAAAATATGGCTACACCTTC.

V gene TRBV2 combines with J gene TRBJ1-1, with 7 bases that match TRBD1. Germline CDR1 and CDR2: SNHLY and FYNNEI. V lost 8 bases to trimming and J lost 4 bases; unmatched junction nucleotides: 1. The CDR3 is made up of 11 amino acids. The CDR3 loop is CASQGGTEAFF. Here the CDR3 DNA reads TGTGCCAGCCAGGGGGGCACTGAAGCTTTCTTT.

This clone has a handful of counts. The CDR3 coding sequence is TGTGCCAGCAGCGACAGGGGGTACTCCTACGAGCAGTACTTC. Its protein is CASSDRGYSYEQYF. This chain uses TRBV21-1 with TRBJ2-7; the DNA was not used to check the table's D call, TRBD1. TRBV21-1 is shown as a pseudogene. The CDR3 sequence is 14 residues long.

The rearrangement uses TRBV9 and TRBJ2-1, with D unclear. The CDR3 has 15 amino acids. CDR1 is SGDLS, CDR2 YYNGEE, per germline. V dropped 0 bases and J dropped 7 bases, with 14 bases sitting between them. CDR3: CASSVVAHGLNEQFF. The CDR3 DNA reads as TGTGCCAGCAGCGTAGTAGCACACGGGTTGAATGAGCAGTTCTTC.

This chain joins TRBV15 and TRBJ2-4, with a weak D call TRBD1 (5 bases). The CDR3 covers 14 residues. Trimming removed 0 bases from V and 11 bases from J, with 14 bases in between. Per the germline V gene, CDR1 is LNHNV and CDR2 is YYDKDF (reference sequence). The CDR3 sequence is CATSRDPLTGVQYF. The CDR3 DNA follows: TGTGCCACCAGCAGAGATCCCCTTACAGGAGTTCAGTACTTC.

The genes are TRBV30 and TRBJ1-5, with D maybe TRBD1 (5 bases). The CDR3 extends over 13 amino acids. Germline values: CDR1 GTSNPN, CDR2 SVGIG (reference sequence). Trimming cost V 3 bases and J 5 bases, with 11 bases left between them. CDR3 sequence: CAWRGEAHQPQHF. CDR3 nucleotide sequence: TGTGCCTGGAGAGGGGAAGCCCATCAGCCCCAGCATTTT.

The chain is built from TRBV5-4 and TRBJ1-4, with 10 bases identical to TRBD1. V lost 4 bases, J lost 7 bases, and 10 bases stayed unmatched. The CDR3 runs 16 residues. Germline lookup yields CDR1 SGHNT and CDR2 YYREEE (reference sequence). CDR3 sequence reads: CASSHDRQGAREKLFF. As DNA, the CDR3 is TGTGCCAGCAGCCATGACCGACAGGGGGCGCGTGAAAAACTGTTTTTT. The full variable domain, in which reference TRBV5-4 and TRBJ1-4 provide the parts outside the CDR3, is ETGVTQSPTHLIKTRGQQVTLRCSSQSGHNTVSWYQQALGQGPQFIFQYYREEENGRGNFPPRFSGLQFPNYSSELNVNALELDDSALYLCASSHDRQGAREKLFFGSGTQLSVL.

V usage is TRBV5-4 and J usage is TRBJ1-2; possible D gene TRBD1, 5 bases. This CDR3 comprises 13 residues. Trimming stripped 5 bases from V and 4 bases from J, with 12 bases between. CDR1 and CDR2 (germline): SGHNT, YYREEE (reference sequence). The DNA for the CDR3 is TGTGCCAGCAGATCCGACAGAGCCTATGGCTACACCTTC. Protein product: CASRSDRAYGYTF.